This record looks at one T cell receptor (beta chain) sequence and its context. This sample was taken from a study of HIV-infected patients and healthy controls. TCRdb reanalysed the 5' RACE reads using MiXCR and keeps one entry per CDR3 protein. The sample includes almost 65,000 distinct CDR3 sequences, over 15% seen only once; the top ten take 1.4%. Per the germline V gene, CDR1 is MNHEY and CDR2 is SVGEGT. Trimming took 5 bases from V and 8 from J, leaving 17 bases between them. The CDR3 spans 14 residues. The origin of this receptor is a human donor in good health. The chain carries TRBV6-2 or TRBV6-3 and TRBJ2-3, with TRBD2 as a possible D gene (5 bases). Sequencing was performed on CD4+ T cells from blood. The CDR3 loop reads CASSNGVAAGTQYF. The CDR3 nucleotides read TGTGCCAGCAGTAACGGAGTGGCGGCGGGTACGCAGTATTTT.